This is a list of T cell receptor beta chains from one sample in a study of CD8 T cells in ankylosing spondylitis. One entry per CDR3 protein results from TCRdb running MiXCR on the 5' RACE reads. This sample carries over 600,000 distinct CDR3 sequences, 19% of them seen once, and the ten largest clones take roughly a fifth. The sample taken for sequencing was blood, either unsorted or a sorted T cell fraction (not recorded which). The receptor set was obtained from a male donor with ankylosing spondylitis. Both conserved end residues are part of each CDR3. Each record gives: CDR3 length, V gene, clone size, J gene, D gene, CDR3 DNA, CDR3 protein. A D gene is named only where the DNA matches it firmly. Clone sizes are given selectively: once, few, many, or a class where the clone is expanded.

length: 15; V: TRBV6-2/TRBV6-3; size: NA; J: TRBJ1-5; D: NA; DNA: TGTGCCAGCAGTTGGCCCCAGGGTAGCAATCAGCCCCAGCATTTT; CDR3: CASSWPQGSNQPQHF
length: 12; V: TRBV6-6; size: NA; J: TRBJ1-4; D: NA; DNA: TGTGCCAGCAATGAGGGGGATGAAAAACTGTTTTTT; CDR3: CASNEGDEKLFF
length: 14; V: TRBV7-9; size: few; J: TRBJ1-1; D: NA; DNA: TGTGCCAGCAGCTTAGGGAGCGGGAACACTGAAGCTTTCTTT; CDR3: CASSLGSGNTEAFF
length: 15; V: TRBV27; size: few; J: TRBJ1-1; D: NA; DNA: TGTGCCAGCAGTTTCTTGGGAGATTGGAACACTGAAGCTTTCTTT; CDR3: CASSFLGDWNTEAFF
length: 13; V: TRBV5-6; size: NA; J: TRBJ2-1; D: NA; DNA: TGTGCCAGCAGCCCCGCCGCATACAATGAGCAGTTCTTC; CDR3: CASSPAAYNEQFF
length: 12; V: TRBV3-1; size: NA; J: TRBJ2-1; D: NA; DNA: TGTGCCAGCAGCCAATGGGAGGGGGGGCAGTTCTTC; CDR3: CASSQWEGGQFF
length: 11; V: TRBV7-9; size: few; J: TRBJ1-3; D: NA; DNA: TGTGCCAGCAACAGGGGAAACACCATATATTTT; CDR3: CASNRGNTIYF
length: 14; V: TRBV24-1; size: few; J: TRBJ2-5; D: NA; DNA: TGTGCCACCAGTGATCGGACGGTTCAAGAGACCCAGTACTTC; CDR3: CATSDRTVQETQYF
length: 14; V: TRBV6-1; size: few; J: TRBJ2-1; D: NA; DNA: TGTGCCAGCAGTCGGGGGAGGAATAACAATGAGCAGTTCTTC; CDR3: CASSRGRNNNEQFF
length: 15; V: TRBV28; size: few; J: TRBJ2-1; D: TRBD2; DNA: TGTGCCAGCAGCGGTGTCGGGACTAGCGGCCAGGGGCAGTTCTTC; CDR3: CASSGVGTSGQGQFF
length: 12; V: TRBV29-1; size: many; J: TRBJ1-1; D: NA; DNA: TGCAGCGTTGAACGCGAGAACACTGAAGCTTTCTTT; CDR3: CSVERENTEAFF
length: 16; V: TRBV9; size: few; J: TRBJ2-3; D: TRBD2; DNA: TGTGCCAGCACCCCCTCCCCCGCGGGGGGCACAGATACGCAGTATTTT; CDR3: CASTPSPAGGTDTQYF
length: 14; V: TRBV4-3; size: NA; J: TRBJ2-7; D: NA; DNA: TGCGCCAGCAGCCAACTTCAAGGTCCCTACGAGCAGTACTTC; CDR3: CASSQLQGPYEQYF
length: 15; V: TRBV20-1; size: NA; J: TRBJ2-3; D: TRBD2; DNA: TGCAGTGCCCCCCCGTGGACTAGCCGCACAGATACGCAGTATTTT; CDR3: CSAPPWTSRTDTQYF
length: 14; V: TRBV5-4; size: few; J: TRBJ1-2; D: NA; DNA: TGTGCCAGCAGCCCCCGGGGTGGAGACTATGGCTACACCTTC; CDR3: CASSPRGGDYGYTF
length: 17; V: TRBV27; size: few; J: TRBJ2-7; D: TRBD2; DNA: TGTGCCAGCAGTTCAGATCCCCTGGCGGGGGGGCCCGACGAGCAGTACTTC; CDR3: CASSSDPLAGGPDEQYF
length: 13; V: TRBV12-3/TRBV12-4; size: many; J: TRBJ2-7; D: TRBD1; DNA: TGTGCCAGCAGCTTGGGACAGGGAGGCGAGCAGTACTTC; CDR3: CASSLGQGGEQYF
length: 15; V: TRBV15; size: few; J: TRBJ2-3; D: TRBD1; DNA: TGTGCCACCAGTCCAGACAGGGTGGGCACAGATACGCAGTATTTT; CDR3: CATSPDRVGTDTQYF
length: 15; V: TRBV4-2; size: NA; J: TRBJ2-3; D: NA; DNA: TGTGCCAGCAGCCAAGATAGGGCAGACACAGATACGCAGTATTTT; CDR3: CASSQDRADTDTQYF
length: 16; V: TRBV5-1; size: NA; J: TRBJ1-4; D: TRBD1; DNA: TGCGCCAGCAGCTTGGCCGTAGGACAGGGGGCGGAAAAACTGTTTTTT; CDR3: CASSLAVGQGAEKLFF
length: 17; V: TRBV28; size: NA; J: TRBJ1-6; D: NA; DNA: TGTGCCAGCAGTTTTTCATTGTCGTCCGGCGGGAATTCACCCCTCCACTTT; CDR3: CASSFSLSSGGNSPLHF
length: 16; V: TRBV6-5; size: NA; J: TRBJ1-6; D: NA; DNA: TGTGCCAGCAGTTACAGGGAAGGGGCCTATAATTCACCCCTCCACTTT; CDR3: CASSYREGAYNSPLHF
length: 13; V: TRBV20-1; size: NA; J: TRBJ1-1; D: NA; DNA: TGCAGTGCTAGCTACGGGGCGAACACTGAAGCTTTCTTT; CDR3: CSASYGANTEAFF
length: 16; V: TRBV3-1; size: NA; J: TRBJ2-5; D: TRBD2; DNA: TGTGCCAGCAGCCAAGAAGAAGCTAGCGGGGTAGAGACCCAGTACTTC; CDR3: CASSQEEASGVETQYF
length: 16; V: TRBV19; size: NA; J: TRBJ1-2; D: NA; DNA: TGTGCCAGTAGTATAGCTCGCGACGGTGGAAACTATGGCTACACCTTC; CDR3: CASSIARDGGNYGYTF
length: 14; V: TRBV12-3/TRBV12-4; size: many; J: TRBJ2-7; D: TRBD2; DNA: TGTGCCAGCAGTACTAGCGGGAGGGCCTACGAGCAGTACTTC; CDR3: CASSTSGRAYEQYF
length: 15; V: TRBV5-1; size: NA; J: TRBJ2-1; D: TRBD1; DNA: TGCGCCAGCAGCTTGGGGGGGACAGACTACAATGAGCAGTTCTTC; CDR3: CASSLGGTDYNEQFF
length: 16; V: TRBV20-1; size: NA; J: TRBJ1-1; D: NA; DNA: TGCAGTGCACCACCCCTTGGAACCGGTCAGAACACTGAAGCTTTCTTT; CDR3: CSAPPLGTGQNTEAFF
length: 13; V: TRBV10-3; size: few; J: TRBJ2-6; D: NA; DNA: TGTGCCATCAGGGTGCCTGGGGCCAACGTCCTGACTTTC; CDR3: CAIRVPGANVLTF
length: 15; V: TRBV6-2/TRBV6-3; size: NA; J: TRBJ2-1; D: TRBD2; DNA: TGTGCCAGCAGTTACCTGCTGGGGGGGGATAATGAGCAGTTCTTC; CDR3: CASSYLLGGDNEQFF
length: 15; V: TRBV6-1; size: few; J: TRBJ1-1; D: NA; DNA: TGTGCCAGCAGTCCCCGGACAGAGTTAAACACTGAAGCTTTCTTT; CDR3: CASSPRTELNTEAFF
length: 17; V: TRBV5-1; size: few; J: TRBJ1-6; D: TRBD1; DNA: TGCGCCAGCAGCTTGGACACCCCGGGACAGGGGAATTCACCCCTCCACTTT; CDR3: CASSLDTPGQGNSPLHF
length: 16; V: TRBV4-1; size: few; J: TRBJ2-2; D: TRBD2; DNA: TGCGCCAGCAGCCAAGTAGCGGGGGGTGACACCGGGGAGCTGTTTTTT; CDR3: CASSQVAGGDTGELFF
length: 15; V: TRBV14; size: NA; J: TRBJ1-2; D: TRBD1; DNA: TGTGCCAGCAGCCAAGATCGGACAGGGCCAGGTGGCTACACCTTC; CDR3: CASSQDRTGPGGYTF
length: 17; V: TRBV4-1; size: NA; J: TRBJ2-7; D: NA; DNA: TGCGCCAGCAGCCAAGATCTAGGGGGGCCCCCCTCCTACGAGCAGTACTTC; CDR3: CASSQDLGGPPSYEQYF
length: 15; V: TRBV7-8; size: NA; J: TRBJ1-5; D: NA; DNA: TGTGCCAGCAGCTCGTTTTCAGGGGGCAATCAGCCCCAGCATTTT; CDR3: CASSSFSGGNQPQHF
length: 13; V: TRBV27; size: many; J: TRBJ2-1; D: NA; DNA: TGTGCCAGCAGCTTATCGGCTTACAATGAGCAGTTCTTC; CDR3: CASSLSAYNEQFF
length: 14; V: TRBV2; size: NA; J: TRBJ1-5; D: NA; DNA: TGTGCCAGCACTTCCGGCAGGGGCAATCAGCCCCAGCATTTT; CDR3: CASTSGRGNQPQHF
length: 18; V: TRBV4-1; size: NA; J: TRBJ2-4; D: NA; DNA: TGCGCCAGCAGCCAAGATGGCCGTCCAGGGCTAGCCAAAAACATTCAGTACTTC; CDR3: CASSQDGRPGLAKNIQYF
length: 13; V: TRBV20-1; size: few; J: TRBJ1-1; D: TRBD1; DNA: TGCAGTGCTACTGACAGGGCTGACACTGAAGCTTTCTTT; CDR3: CSATDRADTEAFF
length: 13; V: TRBV7-6; size: few; J: TRBJ1-6; D: NA; DNA: TGTGCCAGCAGCATGAGGGATAATTCACCCCTCCACTTT; CDR3: CASSMRDNSPLHF
length: 16; V: TRBV6-5; size: few; J: TRBJ1-5; D: NA; DNA: TGTGCCAGCAGTTACTCGGTCACAGGCAGCAATCAGCCCCAGCATTTT; CDR3: CASSYSVTGSNQPQHF
length: 11; V: TRBV29-1; size: few; J: TRBJ2-1; D: NA; DNA: TGCAGCGTTGGTAGTTCCAATGAGCAGTTCTTC; CDR3: CSVGSSNEQFF
length: 15; V: TRBV6-5; size: few; J: TRBJ2-2; D: NA; DNA: TGTGCCAGCAGTTACTCGTCGTTGGTAGCCGGGGAGCTGTTTTTT; CDR3: CASSYSSLVAGELFF